This entry describes one T cell receptor beta chain. This sample was taken from a study of blood T cell repertoires in COVID-19. Recruitment covered about 25 US areas and drew participants whose ages spanned roughly 18 to 100 years. Authors' analysis steps: Estimation of nucleated cell counts relied on the amplification of reference gene primers. Generated by immunoSEQ multiplex PCR, the TCRdb table keeps only in-frame clones and is missing some. The V and J calls and clone size are taken from that table; D and trimming were inferred from the DNA. The sample includes 210,000 or so clones, approximately 87% of them seen just once. V shed 2 bases and J 4 bases; nucleotides not matched to a gene: 3. Germline-derived CDR1 and CDR2 are KGHSY and FQNENV. The CDR3 has 15 amino acids.

The V call is TRBV16, the J call TRBJ1-5; 9 bases map to TRBD1. This clonotype originated in a woman aged 50 to 60 in a cohort exposed to, infected with or recovered from COVID-19 (not recorded which). The sample taken for sequencing was PBMCs or T cells enriched from blood (not recorded which). The CDR3 sequence: CASSQEGQGNQPQHF. CDR3 bases: TGTGCCAGCAGCCAAGAGGGACAGGGAAATCAGCCCCAGCATTTT.